Sequencing of this T cell receptor (beta chain) was carried out in a study of T cell responses to AZD1222 COVID-19 vaccine. Only in-frame clones appear in the TCRdb table, and some are missing; sequencing was by immunoSEQ multiplex PCR. The repertoire includes more than 95,000 clones, 80% to 90% of them detected once, and over 6.5% sits in the top ten. This CDR3 has 17 amino acids. Trimming shortened V by 7 bases and J by 0 bases, and 18 bases separated the two germline ends. Germline loops: CDR1 MGHRA, CDR2 YSYEKL. In the case of this clone: Its cognate antigen is unknown.

Notes on the study in general: Baseline seropositivity occurred in only 5 to 7 AZD1222 recipients. The donor group comprised mostly white British people and more females; the analysis possibly underestimated clonal diversity. There were vaccine-associated CD4 TCRs across spike, dominant at 160-218 and 743-854.

The chain links TRBV4-1 to TRBJ1-4, with D maybe TRBD1 (5 bases). This sequence originates from an adult in good health. The sample was peripheral blood, taken on day 0 of AZD1222 vaccination. For the CDR3, the DNA is TGCGCCAGCACCCCATACGACAGAGATGCAACTAATGAAAAACTGTTTTTT. Protein sequence: CASTPYDRDATNEKLFF.